The subject of this entry is one T cell receptor beta chain. The data were taken from a study of T cells in Graves' hyperthyroidism and ophthalmopathy. Study as a whole: Once the initial diagnosis was made, peripheral blood was obtained before any treatment.

Amplification yielded TCR beta CDR3 regions, with RNA transcripts as the source. Researchers ran a first-round RT-PCR on the TCR CDR3 using the HTBI primer set. TCRdb passed the multiplex PCR reads through MiXCR, listing each CDR3 protein once. The sample lists some 250,000 distinct CDR3 sequences; less than 15% were seen once. CDR3 size: 13 residues. The V gene lost 6 bases and the J gene lost 3 bases, with 15 bases spanning the gap. From germline, CDR1 is GTSNPN and CDR2 SVGIG (reference sequence). The TCR sequence derives from a woman between 40 and 55 years old with Graves' hyperthyroidism that later progressed to Graves' ophthalmopathy. This rearrangement joins TRBV30 to TRBJ2-7, with D perhaps matching TRBD1 (6 bases). The sequenced sample was blood. The CDR3 sequence is CACRGTSRYEQYF. DNA of the CDR3: TGTGCCTGCAGGGGTACGTCCCGCTACGAGCAGTACTTC.